The TCR beta chain described here comes from a study of CD4+ T cells in melanoma. Profiling relied on immunoSEQ multiplex PCR, and the TCRdb table lists in-frame clones only, not all of them. The sample yields some 50,000 clones, 89% seen once. Worth noting for this clone: At one of its ends the junction is not consistent with the germline gene, which may arise from a read error.

Germline lookup yields CDR1 SGDLS and CDR2 YYNGEE. CDR3 size: 13 residues. The clonotype comes from a human donor with melanoma. The sequencing sample was made of peripheral blood. The V and J genes are TRBV9 and TRBJ2-5; D is ambiguous. The CDR3 sequence: CVSSVVSQETQYF. Here the CDR3 DNA reads TGTGTCAGCAGCGTAGTTTCCCAAGAGACCCAGTACTTC.